These T cell receptor beta chains were read from a single sample in a study of cytomegalovirus exposure and HLA in healthy donors. Libraries were prepared by immunoSEQ multiplex PCR; TCRdb keeps only in-frame clonotypes and omits some of them. This table holds roughly 240,000 clones, roughly 81% found once. The sample was PBMCs. The origin of the receptors is a girl aged 2 to 9 in good health and CMV-seronegative. Both conserved end residues are part of each CDR3. A D gene is named only where the DNA matches it firmly. The size field is filled for only some rows; it gives once, few, many or a size class.

size: -
D: TRBD1
length: 15
V: TRBV15
J: TRBJ2-7
CDR3: CATSRGRDSPYEQYF
DNA: TGTGCCACCAGCAGAGGACGGGACAGCCCCTACGAGCAGTACTTC

size: -
D: -
length: 13
V: TRBV30
J: TRBJ2-3
CDR3: CAWRRGYTDTQYF
DNA: TGTGCCTGGAGGAGGGGGTACACAGATACGCAGTATTTT

size: -
D: TRBD1
length: 15
V: TRBV27
J: TRBJ2-7
CDR3: CASRNIGTGSYEQYF
DNA: TGTGCCAGCAGAAATATCGGGACAGGGAGTTACGAGCAGTACTTC

size: -
D: TRBD1
length: 12
V: TRBV2
J: TRBJ2-3
CDR3: CASSLVGTGDYF
DNA: TGTGCCAGCAGTTTAGTGGGGACAGGGGATTATTTT

size: -
D: TRBD2
length: 16
V: TRBV5-4
J: TRBJ2-5
CDR3: CASSFNSGRSIETQYF
DNA: TGTGCCAGCAGCTTTAATAGCGGGAGGTCGATAGAGACCCAGTACTTC

size: few
D: TRBD2
length: 15
V: TRBV6-5
J: TRBJ2-1
CDR3: CASSWGLAGADEQFF
DNA: TGTGCCAGCAGTTGGGGACTAGCGGGAGCAGATGAGCAGTTCTTC

size: -
D: TRBD2
length: 15
V: TRBV4-1
J: TRBJ2-3
CDR3: CASSHSRGGADTQYF
DNA: TGCGCCAGCAGTCATAGCCGGGGGGGTGCAGATACGCAGTATTTT

size: -
D: TRBD2
length: 17
V: TRBV5-1
J: TRBJ2-1
CDR3: CASSWALAELDYNEQFF
DNA: TGCGCCAGCAGCTGGGCTCTAGCGGAACTCGATTACAATGAGCAGTTCTTC

size: -
D: -
length: 14
V: TRBV7-9
J: TRBJ2-5
CDR3: CASSLLARQETQYF
DNA: TGTGCCAGCAGCTTGCTAGCGCGACAAGAGACCCAGTACTTC

size: -
D: -
length: 15
V: TRBV7-9
J: TRBJ1-1
CDR3: CASSLVGATGPGAFF
DNA: TGTGCCAGCAGCTTAGTGGGTGCGACAGGACCAGGAGCTTTCTTT

size: -
D: TRBD1
length: 14
V: TRBV5-1
J: TRBJ1-1
CDR3: CASSGRGTGGEAFF
DNA: TGCGCCAGCAGCGGGAGGGGGACAGGGGGAGAAGCTTTCTTT

size: -
D: -
length: 15
V: TRBV27
J: TRBJ1-3
CDR3: CASRSGDQSGNTIYF
DNA: TGTGCCAGCAGGTCAGGGGATCAATCTGGAAACACCATATATTTT

size: -
D: TRBD1
length: 16
V: TRBV7-3
J: TRBJ2-5
CDR3: CASSFTGTGGKETQYF
DNA: TGTGCCAGCAGCTTTACCGGGACAGGGGGCAAGGAGACCCAGTACTTC

size: -
D: TRBD2
length: 15
V: TRBV19
J: TRBJ2-3
CDR3: CASSTLGGITDTQYF
DNA: TGTGCCAGTAGTACCCTGGGGGGGATCACAGATACGCAGTATTTT

size: -
D: -
length: 14
V: TRBV30
J: TRBJ1-2
CDR3: CAWSGGQLPYGYTF
DNA: TGTGCCTGGAGTGGAGGGCAGCTACCCTATGGCTACACCTTC

size: -
D: -
length: 11
V: TRBV9
J: TRBJ1-5
CDR3: CASSAPGAQHF
DNA: TGTGCCAGCAGCGCCCCAGGGGCCCAGCATTTT

size: -
D: -
length: 11
V: TRBV20-1
J: TRBJ2-3
CDR3: CSASSTDTQYF
DNA: TGCAGTGCTAGTTCAACAGATACGCAGTATTTT

size: once
D: TRBD2
length: 14
V: TRBV2
J: TRBJ2-7
CDR3: CASTGGISSYEQYF
DNA: TGTGCCAGCACGGGGGGGATAAGCTCCTACGAGCAGTACTTC

size: -
D: -
length: 14
V: TRBV29-1
J: TRBJ2-1
CDR3: CSVVRAGLNNEQFF
DNA: TGCAGCGTTGTTCGCGCGGGGCTTAACAATGAGCAGTTCTTC

size: -
D: -
length: 16
V: TRBV5-4
J: TRBJ2-6
CDR3: CASSLGPGAGANVLTF
DNA: TGTGCCAGCAGCTTGGGGCCAGGGGCTGGGGCCAACGTCCTGACTTTC

size: -
D: TRBD2
length: 13
V: TRBV29-1
J: TRBJ2-7
CDR3: CSVGREGPYEQYF
DNA: TGCAGCGTTGGGCGGGAGGGCCCCTACGAGCAGTACTTC

size: -
D: TRBD2
length: 12
V: TRBV15
J: TRBJ2-2
CDR3: CATGRTTGGLFF
DNA: TGTGCCACAGGGCGTACGACGGGGGGGCTGTTTTTT

size: -
D: TRBD2
length: 14
V: TRBV18
J: TRBJ2-2
CDR3: CASSGRVNTGELFF
DNA: TGTGCCAGCTCGGGGAGGGTGAACACCGGGGAGCTGTTTTTT

size: -
D: -
length: 14
V: TRBV27
J: TRBJ2-1
CDR3: CASSLRYSYNEQFF
DNA: TGTGCCAGCAGTTTACGGTATTCCTACAATGAGCAGTTCTTC

size: -
D: TRBD1
length: 13
V: TRBV7-7
J: TRBJ2-7
CDR3: CASSPRTGDEQYF
DNA: TGTGCCAGCAGCCCAAGGACAGGGGACGAGCAGTACTTC

size: -
D: TRBD2
length: 12
V: TRBV6-6
J: TRBJ2-5
CDR3: CASSPPGLVAHF
DNA: TGTGCCAGCAGTCCTCCGGGACTAGTAGCCCACTTC

size: -
D: -
length: 13
V: TRBV9
J: TRBJ1-2
CDR3: CASSANRNYGYTF
DNA: TGTGCCAGCAGCGCTAACAGGAACTATGGCTACACCTTC

size: -
D: -
length: 11
V: TRBV20-1
J: TRBJ2-1
CDR3: CSARTIAEQFF
DNA: TGCAGTGCTAGGACCATAGCGGAGCAGTTCTTC

size: -
D: -
length: 14
V: TRBV14
J: TRBJ1-6
CDR3: CASSQHSGASPLHF
DNA: TGTGCCAGCAGCCAGCACAGCGGGGCTTCACCCCTCCACTTT

size: -
D: TRBD1
length: 15
V: TRBV5-1
J: TRBJ2-2
CDR3: CASGVRDSLTGELFF
DNA: TGCGCCAGCGGCGTCCGGGACAGCCTCACCGGGGAGCTGTTTTTT

size: -
D: -
length: 13
V: TRBV5-1
J: TRBJ1-2
CDR3: CASSLQGAHGYTF
DNA: TGCGCCAGCAGCTTGCAAGGGGCGCACGGCTACACCTTC

size: -
D: -
length: 13
V: TRBV7-8
J: TRBJ1-2
CDR3: CASSLGQNYGYTF
DNA: TGTGCCAGCAGCTTAGGGCAAAACTATGGCTACACCTTC

size: -
D: -
length: 15
V: TRBV7-8
J: TRBJ2-4
CDR3: CASMGRGAAKNIQYF
DNA: TGTGCCAGCATGGGTCGGGGGGCTGCCAAAAACATTCAGTACTTC

size: -
D: -
length: 15
V: TRBV7-6
J: TRBJ1-1
CDR3: CASSLGGTLNTEAFF
DNA: TGTGCCAGCAGCTTAGGGGGGACTTTAAACACTGAAGCTTTCTTT

size: -
D: -
length: 13
V: TRBV25-1
J: TRBJ2-7
CDR3: CASSSLPAGEQYF
DNA: TGTGCCAGCAGTTCCCTCCCGGCGGGTGAGCAGTACTTC

size: few
D: TRBD1
length: 14
V: TRBV9
J: TRBJ2-7
CDR3: CASSPQGAEYEQYF
DNA: TGTGCCAGCAGCCCCCAGGGGGCGGAATACGAGCAGTACTTC

size: -
D: -
length: 16
V: TRBV1
J: TRBJ1-1
CDR3: CTSVRDREVEDTEAFF
DNA: TGCACCAGCGTCCGGGACAGGGAGGTTGAGGACACTGAAGCTTTCTTT

size: -
D: TRBD2
length: 15
V: TRBV6-5
J: TRBJ2-7
CDR3: CASSYSGGRASEQYF
DNA: TGTGCCAGCAGTTACTCGGGCGGGAGGGCCTCCGAGCAGTACTTC

size: -
D: -
length: 14
V: TRBV12-5
J: TRBJ2-1
CDR3: CASGLGGFNNEQFF
DNA: TGTGCTAGTGGTTTGGGCGGGTTTAACAATGAGCAGTTCTTC

size: -
D: TRBD1
length: 17
V: TRBV11-2
J: TRBJ1-1
CDR3: CASKPGQGASWVTEAFF
DNA: TGTGCCAGCAAGCCGGGACAGGGGGCGAGTTGGGTCACTGAAGCTTTCTTT

size: -
D: TRBD1
length: 16
V: TRBV27
J: TRBJ1-5
CDR3: CASSLSDRVSNQPQHF
DNA: TGTGCCAGCAGTTTATCCGACAGGGTGAGCAATCAGCCCCAGCATTTT

size: -
D: TRBD1
length: 13
V: TRBV11-2
J: TRBJ1-1
CDR3: CASSWTGTTEAFF
DNA: TGTGCCAGCAGCTGGACAGGGACGACTGAAGCTTTCTTT

size: -
D: -
length: 15
V: TRBV6-5
J: TRBJ1-1
CDR3: CASSPYQGTNTEAFF
DNA: TGTGCCAGCAGTCCCTATCAGGGGACGAACACTGAAGCTTTCTTT